This T cell receptor beta chain was retrieved from a study of graft-versus-host responses after intestinal transplantation. Study findings and constraints: Allograft clonal ratios (graft-versus-host to host-versus-graft) were high in patients who had graft-donor T cell macrochimerism.

Points on this clone: Its antigen remains unknown.

The assay was immunoSEQ multiplex PCR, and TCRdb's table has in-frame clones only and misses some. Of some 130,000 clones in the sample, approximately 95% were seen once. Germline lookup yields CDR1 SGHDT and CDR2 YYEEEE. The CDR3 totals 12 residues. Trimming left V 4 bases short and J 7 bases short, with 11 bases between. The receptor was isolated from a human donor who received an intestinal transplant. This specimen was unstimulated CD4+ T cells sorted from spleen or lymph node cells, taken before intestinal transplant. The V gene is TRBV5-6, the J gene TRBJ2-5; no clear D gene. Written as DNA, the CDR3 is TGTGCCAGCAGCCAAGTCGGGTTGACCCAGTACTTC. Its protein product is CASSQVGLTQYF.